These T cell receptor beta chains were read from a single sample in a study of T cell repertoires in cytomegalovirus infection. TCRdb used MiXCR to reprocess the reads, holding one entry per CDR3 protein. The sample includes under 300,000 distinct CDR3 sequences, around 20% of them seen just once. These receptors have no known antigen. This material consisted of cultured PBMCs, taken from culture after CMV antigen stimulation. The receptors stem from a human donor in good health (CMV status not recorded). Some clones in this sample may be carry-over from other donors' samples. The CDR3 runs from the conserved cysteine through the conserved F or W. Fields, in order: CDR3 DNA, CDR3 protein, V gene, J gene, D gene, clone size. The D gene is left open where the match is weak. The size of a clone is reported for some rows only, either as once, few or many, or as a class for expanded clones.

CDR3 DNA: TGTGCCAGCAGCTTGGGGACAGTCATGAACACTGAAGCTTTCTTT
CDR3 protein: CASSLGTVMNTEAFF
V gene: TRBV5-6
J gene: TRBJ1-1
D gene: .
clone size: .

CDR3 DNA: TGTGCCAGCAGTCCCGGGACAGGCGCGACGAAGACCCAGTACTTC
CDR3 protein: CASSPGTGATKTQYF
V gene: TRBV2
J gene: TRBJ2-5
D gene: TRBD1
clone size: few

CDR3 DNA: TGTGCCAGCAGGTTACGAGCTAACTATGGCTACACCTTC
CDR3 protein: CASRLRANYGYTF
V gene: TRBV6-1
J gene: TRBJ1-2
D gene: .
clone size: .

CDR3 DNA: TGCGCCAGCAGAATAGCGGGGGAGACCCAGTACTTC
CDR3 protein: CASRIAGETQYF
V gene: TRBV10-2
J gene: TRBJ2-5
D gene: TRBD2
clone size: .

CDR3 DNA: TGTGCCAGCAGCTTGGTCGCAGTCGACTACACCTTC
CDR3 protein: CASSLVAVDYTF
V gene: TRBV5-6
J gene: TRBJ1-2
D gene: .
clone size: .

CDR3 DNA: TGTGCCAGCAGTTCAGATGACAGGTTTAACACTGAAGCTTTCTTT
CDR3 protein: CASSSDDRFNTEAFF
V gene: TRBV6-2/TRBV6-3
J gene: TRBJ1-1
D gene: .
clone size: few

CDR3 DNA: TGTGCCAGCAGTGAAGTCCGCTCTGGAAACACCATATATTTT
CDR3 protein: CASSEVRSGNTIYF
V gene: TRBV12-3/TRBV12-4
J gene: TRBJ1-3
D gene: .
clone size: .

CDR3 DNA: TGTGCCACCAGCAGAGAGGGCGGGGGGGCAAATCAGCCCCAGCATTTT
CDR3 protein: CATSREGGGANQPQHF
V gene: TRBV15
J gene: TRBJ1-5
D gene: .
clone size: few

CDR3 DNA: TGTGCCAGCAGCTATAAGTACAATCAGCCCCAGCATTTT
CDR3 protein: CASSYKYNQPQHF
V gene: TRBV6-1
J gene: TRBJ1-5
D gene: .
clone size: many

CDR3 DNA: TGTGCCAGCAGAACCCGGGGGTCCCACACCGGGGAGCTGTTTTTT
CDR3 protein: CASRTRGSHTGELFF
V gene: TRBV11-2
J gene: TRBJ2-2
D gene: .
clone size: .

CDR3 DNA: TGTGCCAGTGTACTGACAGGATCATCTAACTATGGCTACACCTTC
CDR3 protein: CASVLTGSSNYGYTF
V gene: TRBV6-6
J gene: TRBJ1-2
D gene: .
clone size: .

CDR3 DNA: TGTGCCTGGAGCCCCAAGAATGCATTGAACACTGAAGCTTTCTTT
CDR3 protein: CAWSPKNALNTEAFF
V gene: TRBV30
J gene: TRBJ1-1
D gene: .
clone size: .

CDR3 DNA: TGCAGCGTTGAACTAGCGCGGAATGAGCAGTTCTTC
CDR3 protein: CSVELARNEQFF
V gene: TRBV29-1
J gene: TRBJ2-1
D gene: .
clone size: .

CDR3 DNA: TGCAGTGCTACTTTTCACGAGCAGTACTTC
CDR3 protein: CSATFHEQYF
V gene: TRBV20-1
J gene: TRBJ2-7
D gene: .
clone size: .

CDR3 DNA: TGTGCCAGCAGCTTAGGGACTAGCGGGAGTCGGTTCTTC
CDR3 protein: CASSLGTSGSRFF
V gene: TRBV11-3
J gene: TRBJ2-1
D gene: TRBD2
clone size: .

CDR3 DNA: TGTGCCAGTCGCCTGGAGGCAGGGTACACAGATACGCAGCATTTT
CDR3 protein: CASRLEAGYTDTQHF
V gene: TRBV19
J gene: TRBJ1-5
D gene: .
clone size: .

CDR3 DNA: TGTGCCAGCAGCGTAGAACAAGGGCCGGGAAACACCATATATTTT
CDR3 protein: CASSVEQGPGNTIYF
V gene: TRBV9
J gene: TRBJ1-3
D gene: .
clone size: few

CDR3 DNA: TGTGCCATCAGTTCCGGGACAGGATATAATTCACCCCTCCACTTT
CDR3 protein: CAISSGTGYNSPLHF
V gene: TRBV10-3
J gene: TRBJ1-6
D gene: TRBD1
clone size: .

CDR3 DNA: TGTGCCAGCAGCCCCCTCAGGACTAGCGAAGAGCAGTTCTTC
CDR3 protein: CASSPLRTSEEQFF
V gene: TRBV7-2
J gene: TRBJ2-1
D gene: TRBD2
clone size: many

CDR3 DNA: TGTGCCAGCAGCTTCCCTAGCGGGACTTATGTGAATGAGCAGTTCTTC
CDR3 protein: CASSFPSGTYVNEQFF
V gene: TRBV7-2
J gene: TRBJ2-1
D gene: TRBD2
clone size: few

CDR3 DNA: TGTGCCAGCAGGAGGGGGGCCATGAACACTGAAGCTTTCTTT
CDR3 protein: CASRRGAMNTEAFF
V gene: TRBV28
J gene: TRBJ1-1
D gene: .
clone size: many

CDR3 DNA: TGTGCCAGCCTAGTCTCCGTGGGGGCTTTCTTT
CDR3 protein: CASLVSVGAFF
V gene: TRBV6-6
J gene: TRBJ1-1
D gene: .
clone size: few

CDR3 DNA: TGTGCCAGCAGTAGCCGGGACAGGGTGTCCTACGAGCAGTACTTC
CDR3 protein: CASSSRDRVSYEQYF
V gene: TRBV6-2/TRBV6-3
J gene: TRBJ2-7
D gene: TRBD1
clone size: .

CDR3 DNA: TGTGCCAGTGCTACAGTGGTGGCCTATGGCTACACCTTC
CDR3 protein: CASATVVAYGYTF
V gene: TRBV19
J gene: TRBJ1-2
D gene: .
clone size: .

CDR3 DNA: TGTGCCAGCAGCTTCTGGGACACAACCACAGATACGCAGTATTTT
CDR3 protein: CASSFWDTTTDTQYF
V gene: TRBV7-2
J gene: TRBJ2-3
D gene: .
clone size: many

CDR3 DNA: TGTGCCAGCAGTTACTCGAAACCGCCCCGGAGGGGGAATTCACCCCTCCACTTT
CDR3 protein: CASSYSKPPRRGNSPLHF
V gene: TRBV6-7
J gene: TRBJ1-6
D gene: .
clone size: many

CDR3 DNA: TGTGCCAGCAGAGAGCCCAAGCAGGGCGTCTTGACTGAAGCTTTCTTT
CDR3 protein: CASREPKQGVLTEAFF
V gene: TRBV6-1
J gene: TRBJ1-1
D gene: .
clone size: .

CDR3 DNA: TGTGCCAGCAGCACGCTAGAATCCGGGACTAGCGGGAGGGCCGGCAATGAGCAGTTCTTC
CDR3 protein: CASSTLESGTSGRAGNEQFF
V gene: TRBV7-6
J gene: TRBJ2-1
D gene: TRBD2
clone size: many

CDR3 DNA: TGCAGTGCCCCCTACGCGGGTATAAACACCGGGGAGCTGTTTTTT
CDR3 protein: CSAPYAGINTGELFF
V gene: TRBV20-1
J gene: TRBJ2-2
D gene: .
clone size: few

CDR3 DNA: TGTGCCAGCAGTTACGATCCAGGGTATTCTATCTACGAGCAGTACTTC
CDR3 protein: CASSYDPGYSIYEQYF
V gene: TRBV6-6
J gene: TRBJ2-7
D gene: .
clone size: .

CDR3 DNA: TGTGCCAGCAGCCCGATAAGTAGCACCGGGGAGCTGTTTTTT
CDR3 protein: CASSPISSTGELFF
V gene: TRBV7-9
J gene: TRBJ2-2
D gene: .
clone size: many

CDR3 DNA: TGTGCCTCCAGTCCCGACGGCTCAAACACTGAAGCTTTCTTT
CDR3 protein: CASSPDGSNTEAFF
V gene: TRBV6-4
J gene: TRBJ1-1
D gene: .
clone size: few

CDR3 DNA: TGCAGTGCTATTCGGGTCGGGAGGGTCTCCTACAATGAGCAGTTCTTC
CDR3 protein: CSAIRVGRVSYNEQFF
V gene: TRBV20-1
J gene: TRBJ2-1
D gene: TRBD2
clone size: .

CDR3 DNA: TGTGCCAGCAGCCCGCTCGTCAGGAAAGGGAATGACTATGGCTACACCTTC
CDR3 protein: CASSPLVRKGNDYGYTF
V gene: TRBV7-2
J gene: TRBJ1-2
D gene: .
clone size: many

CDR3 DNA: TGTGCCAGCAGTTTGCCGACTAGCGGGAGTGTTGGGGAGCTGTTTTTT
CDR3 protein: CASSLPTSGSVGELFF
V gene: TRBV12-3/TRBV12-4
J gene: TRBJ2-2
D gene: TRBD2
clone size: few

CDR3 DNA: TGTGCCAGCAGTTTCGGGCCACGGGGCAATCAGCCCCAGCATTTT
CDR3 protein: CASSFGPRGNQPQHF
V gene: TRBV27
J gene: TRBJ1-5
D gene: .
clone size: few

CDR3 DNA: TGTGCCAGCAGCCTCCAAAACAGGAGGAACACTGAAGCTTTCTTT
CDR3 protein: CASSLQNRRNTEAFF
V gene: TRBV7-6
J gene: TRBJ1-1
D gene: .
clone size: few

CDR3 DNA: TGCAGTGCCTTACCAGAGAACACTGAAGCTTTCTTT
CDR3 protein: CSALPENTEAFF
V gene: TRBV20-1
J gene: TRBJ1-1
D gene: .
clone size: .

CDR3 DNA: TGCAGCGTCCGGATGGGAAAGAGCTCCTACGAGCAGTACTTC
CDR3 protein: CSVRMGKSSYEQYF
V gene: TRBV29-1
J gene: TRBJ2-7
D gene: .
clone size: .

CDR3 DNA: TGTGCCAGCAGTCTCTTTATGGGGACAGATACGCAGTATTTT
CDR3 protein: CASSLFMGTDTQYF
V gene: TRBV12-3/TRBV12-4
J gene: TRBJ2-3
D gene: .
clone size: .

CDR3 DNA: TGTGCCAGCCAAAGTCAGGGGACAGCATATAATTCACCCCTCCACTTT
CDR3 protein: CASQSQGTAYNSPLHF
V gene: TRBV5-6
J gene: TRBJ1-6
D gene: TRBD1
clone size: few

CDR3 DNA: TGTGCCAGCAGTGAACAGGGGGGGTCCCAGTACTTC
CDR3 protein: CASSEQGGSQYF
V gene: TRBV7-8
J gene: TRBJ2-5
D gene: .
clone size: many

CDR3 DNA: TGTGCCAGCAGCTTAGGGAAACCGAACACTGAAGCTTTCTTT
CDR3 protein: CASSLGKPNTEAFF
V gene: TRBV7-8
J gene: TRBJ1-1
D gene: .
clone size: .

CDR3 DNA: TGTGCCAGCAGTGACCCCGGGACAGGCTTTGAAAAACTGTTTTTT
CDR3 protein: CASSDPGTGFEKLFF
V gene: TRBV25-1
J gene: TRBJ1-4
D gene: TRBD1
clone size: .

CDR3 DNA: TGTGCCAGCAGGCCCCCCAGCTCTGGAAACACCATATATTTT
CDR3 protein: CASRPPSSGNTIYF
V gene: TRBV7-9
J gene: TRBJ1-3
D gene: .
clone size: .

CDR3 DNA: TGTGCCAGCAGCTTAGGAGTGACTAGCGGGAGTGGAGAGACCCAGTACTTC
CDR3 protein: CASSLGVTSGSGETQYF
V gene: TRBV7-2
J gene: TRBJ2-5
D gene: TRBD2
clone size: .

CDR3 DNA: TGTGCCAGCTCATTCAGGGGCCCGCCCGGAAACACCATATATTTT
CDR3 protein: CASSFRGPPGNTIYF
V gene: TRBV18
J gene: TRBJ1-3
D gene: .
clone size: few

CDR3 DNA: TGTGCCAGCAGCATAAGGGGACAACAGCCCCAGCATTTT
CDR3 protein: CASSIRGQQPQHF
V gene: TRBV7-2
J gene: TRBJ1-5
D gene: .
clone size: few

CDR3 DNA: TGCGCCAGCAGCCAAGATAATTGGCAGCCCCAGCATTTT
CDR3 protein: CASSQDNWQPQHF
V gene: TRBV4-1
J gene: TRBJ1-5
D gene: .
clone size: few

CDR3 DNA: TGTGCCAGCAGCCTAAACCCGGGACAGAAGTACAATGAGCAGTTCTTC
CDR3 protein: CASSLNPGQKYNEQFF
V gene: TRBV7-9
J gene: TRBJ2-1
D gene: TRBD1
clone size: .

CDR3 DNA: TGTGCCAGCAGTGATAGGCTAGCCCAGAACAATGAGCAGTTCTTC
CDR3 protein: CASSDRLAQNNEQFF
V gene: TRBV2
J gene: TRBJ2-1
D gene: .
clone size: .

CDR3 DNA: TGTGCCAGCAGCCCAACGAACAAGAACACTGAAGCTTTCTTT
CDR3 protein: CASSPTNKNTEAFF
V gene: TRBV7-9
J gene: TRBJ1-1
D gene: .
clone size: few

CDR3 DNA: TGTGCCAGTAGTATTGGCGGGACTAGGAGTCCAGGGGAGCTGTTTTTT
CDR3 protein: CASSIGGTRSPGELFF
V gene: TRBV19
J gene: TRBJ2-2
D gene: TRBD2
clone size: .

CDR3 DNA: TGTGCCAGCAGTCCTACTACATTAAACACTGAAGCTTTCTTT
CDR3 protein: CASSPTTLNTEAFF
V gene: TRBV12-3/TRBV12-4
J gene: TRBJ1-1
D gene: .
clone size: .

CDR3 DNA: TGTGCCAGCCAAAAGGAGGGCTATAATTCACCCCTCCACTTT
CDR3 protein: CASQKEGYNSPLHF
V gene: TRBV7-2
J gene: TRBJ1-6
D gene: .
clone size: many

CDR3 DNA: TGTGCCAGCAGTTACTATGGCTCGGGACCCAAGGGTGAGCAGTTCTTC
CDR3 protein: CASSYYGSGPKGEQFF
V gene: TRBV6-5
J gene: TRBJ2-1
D gene: .
clone size: .

CDR3 DNA: TGTGCCAGCAGGGGTCGGAGGCACTACGAGCAGTACTTC
CDR3 protein: CASRGRRHYEQYF
V gene: TRBV12-3/TRBV12-4
J gene: TRBJ2-7
D gene: .
clone size: .

CDR3 DNA: TGCGCCAGCAGCTGGGCGACAGGCGGAGAGACCCAGTACTTC
CDR3 protein: CASSWATGGETQYF
V gene: TRBV5-1
J gene: TRBJ2-5
D gene: .
clone size: .

CDR3 DNA: TGCAGCGTTGAAGGGGGACACCTGAACACTGAAGCTTTCTTT
CDR3 protein: CSVEGGHLNTEAFF
V gene: TRBV29-1
J gene: TRBJ1-1
D gene: .
clone size: .

CDR3 DNA: TGTGCCAGCAGTCCAGGGACTAGCGGACTGAATGAGCAGTTCTTC
CDR3 protein: CASSPGTSGLNEQFF
V gene: TRBV12-3/TRBV12-4
J gene: TRBJ2-1
D gene: TRBD2
clone size: few